Included here is one TCR beta chain sequence, with context. The germline CDR1 and CDR2 sequences are MDHEN and SYDVKM. The trim removed 7 bases at V and 4 bases at J, leaving 11 bases unmatched. This CDR3 spans 16 amino acids. PCR was performed using 60 Vbeta and 13 Jbeta primers. Assay: immunoSEQ multiplex PCR; the TCRdb copy retains only in-frame clones and omits some. The sample carries about 200,000 clones, 75% to 85% recorded once. This sample was included in a study of cytomegalovirus exposure and HLA in healthy donors. The chain employs TRBV28 and TRBJ2-5; 11 nucleotides match TRBD2. This TCR came from a woman aged 50 to 60 in good health and CMV-seronegative. Sequenced material: PBMCs. CDR3 region: CASTPTSGSRLETQYF. Here the CDR3 DNA reads TGTGCCAGCACCCCTACTAGCGGGAGTAGGTTAGAGACCCAGTACTTC.